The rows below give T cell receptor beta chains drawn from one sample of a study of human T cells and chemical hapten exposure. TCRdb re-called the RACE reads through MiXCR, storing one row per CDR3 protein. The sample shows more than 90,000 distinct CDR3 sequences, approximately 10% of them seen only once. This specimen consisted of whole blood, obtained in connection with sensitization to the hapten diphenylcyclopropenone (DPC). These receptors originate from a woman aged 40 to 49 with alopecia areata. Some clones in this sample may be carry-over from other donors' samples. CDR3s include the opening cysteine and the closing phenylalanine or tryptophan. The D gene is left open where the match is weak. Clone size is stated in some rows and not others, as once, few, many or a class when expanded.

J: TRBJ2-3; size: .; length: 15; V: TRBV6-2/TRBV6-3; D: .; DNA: TGTGCCAGCAGACTAGCGTCTACAGGGATGGATACGCAGTATTTT; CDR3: CASRLASTGMDTQYF
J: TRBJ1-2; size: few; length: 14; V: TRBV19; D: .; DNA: TGTGCCAGTAGGCAGGTGGACCTGGCCTATGGCTACACCTTC; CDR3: CASRQVDLAYGYTF
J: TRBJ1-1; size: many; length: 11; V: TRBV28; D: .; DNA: TGTGCCAGCAGCGTCGCAACTGAAGCTTTCTTT; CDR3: CASSVATEAFF
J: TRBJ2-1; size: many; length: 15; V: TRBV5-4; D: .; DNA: TGTGCCAGCAGCGCGGCCCGGACAGCTGGGAATGAGCAGTTCTTC; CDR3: CASSAARTAGNEQFF
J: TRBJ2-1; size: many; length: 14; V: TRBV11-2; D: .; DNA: TGTGCCAGCAGCTTGGCCCGGGAGAGTGGTGAGCAGTTCTTC; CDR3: CASSLARESGEQFF
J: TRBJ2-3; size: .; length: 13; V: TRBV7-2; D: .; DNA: TGTGCCAGCAGCCTACGACAGGCAGATACGCAGTATTTT; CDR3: CASSLRQADTQYF
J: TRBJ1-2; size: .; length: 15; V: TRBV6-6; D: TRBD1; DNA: TGTGCCAGCAGTTACCCTTCGACAGGGAACTATGGCTACACCTTC; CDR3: CASSYPSTGNYGYTF
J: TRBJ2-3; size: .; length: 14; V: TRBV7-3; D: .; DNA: TGTGCCAGCAGCCGCAGTCGTAACGCAGATACGCAGTATTTT; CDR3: CASSRSRNADTQYF
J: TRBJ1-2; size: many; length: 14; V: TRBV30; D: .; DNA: TGTGCCTGGAGTGTCGCGACCCTGAGCTATGGCTACACCTTC; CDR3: CAWSVATLSYGYTF
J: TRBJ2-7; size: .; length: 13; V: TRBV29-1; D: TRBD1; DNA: TGCGGCGTCCCGGGACAGGGAACGAACGAGCAGTACTTC; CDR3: CGVPGQGTNEQYF
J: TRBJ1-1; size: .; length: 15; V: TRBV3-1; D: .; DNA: TGTGCCAGCAGCCAAGACAGGTTCCCTAACACTGAAGTTTTCTTT; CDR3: CASSQDRFPNTEVFF
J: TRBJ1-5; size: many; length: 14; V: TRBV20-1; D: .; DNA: TGCAGTGCTACCGGTGTTAATAGCAATCAGCCCCAGCATTTT; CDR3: CSATGVNSNQPQHF
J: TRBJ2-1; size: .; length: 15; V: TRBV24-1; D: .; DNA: TGTGCCACCAGTGATTTCGCCGGGAGCGGTAATGAGCAGTTCTTC; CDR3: CATSDFAGSGNEQFF
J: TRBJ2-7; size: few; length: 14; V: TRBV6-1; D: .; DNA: TGTGCCAGCAGTGAAGCCGGCGGGAAATACGAGCAGTACTTC; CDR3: CASSEAGGKYEQYF
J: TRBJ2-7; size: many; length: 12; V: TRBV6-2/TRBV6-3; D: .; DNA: TGTGCCAGCAGTGTTAGCTCCTACGAGCAGTACTTC; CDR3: CASSVSSYEQYF
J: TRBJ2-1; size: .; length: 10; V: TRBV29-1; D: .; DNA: TGCAGCGTTAAGATAGCTGAGCAGTTCTTC; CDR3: CSVKIAEQFF
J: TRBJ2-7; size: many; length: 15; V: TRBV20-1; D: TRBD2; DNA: TGCAGTGCTAGACCGGGACTACCCTCAGGCCACGAGCAGTACTTC; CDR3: CSARPGLPSGHEQYF
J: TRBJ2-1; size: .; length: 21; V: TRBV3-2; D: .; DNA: TGTGCCAGCAGCCAAGAGCGGCACAGGCTGGAACCGCACTACTCCTACAATGAGCAGTTCTTC; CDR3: CASSQERHRLEPHYSYNEQFF
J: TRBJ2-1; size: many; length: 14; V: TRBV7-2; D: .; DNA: TGTGCCAGCAGGACTTTTAGCTCCTACAATGAGCAGTTCTTC; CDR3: CASRTFSSYNEQFF
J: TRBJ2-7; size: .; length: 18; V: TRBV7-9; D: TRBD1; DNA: TGTGCCAGCAGCTTAGAGCGGGTAATCGGGACAGGGTCCTACGAGCAGTACTTC; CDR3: CASSLERVIGTGSYEQYF
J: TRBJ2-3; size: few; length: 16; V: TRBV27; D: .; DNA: TGTGCCAGCAGTTGGGGCAGGGGTCGAGGCACAGATACGCAGTATTTT; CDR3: CASSWGRGRGTDTQYF
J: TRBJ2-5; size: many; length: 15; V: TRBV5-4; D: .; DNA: TGTGCCAGCAGCTTGGGGGGGGCAGGGGAAGAGACCCAGTACTTC; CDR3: CASSLGGAGEETQYF
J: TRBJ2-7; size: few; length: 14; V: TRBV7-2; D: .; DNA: TGTGCCAGCACCCGGGGCCGGAGCTCCTACGAGCAGTACTTC; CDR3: CASTRGRSSYEQYF
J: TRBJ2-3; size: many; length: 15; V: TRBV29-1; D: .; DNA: TGCAGCGTTGAGGACTTCCAAAGACGCACAGATACGCAGTATTTT; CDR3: CSVEDFQRRTDTQYF
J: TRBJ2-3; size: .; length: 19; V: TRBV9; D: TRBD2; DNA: TGTGCCAGCACGCGGACTAGCGGGGGTCGGTTCTCCCGCACAGATACGCAGTATTTT; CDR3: CASTRTSGGRFSRTDTQYF
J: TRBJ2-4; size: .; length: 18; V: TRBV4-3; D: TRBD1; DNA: TGCGCCAGCAGCCAAGGGACAGGGACAGGGCTAGCCAAAAACATTCAGTACTTC; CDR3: CASSQGTGTGLAKNIQYF
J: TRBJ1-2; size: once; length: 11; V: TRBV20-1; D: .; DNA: TGCAGTGCCGGGCATGACTATGGCTACACCTTC; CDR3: CSAGHDYGYTF
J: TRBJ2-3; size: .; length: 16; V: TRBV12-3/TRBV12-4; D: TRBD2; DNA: TGTGCCAGCAGTTCACGGACTAGCGGGGGGACAGATACGCAGTATTTT; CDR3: CASSSRTSGGTDTQYF
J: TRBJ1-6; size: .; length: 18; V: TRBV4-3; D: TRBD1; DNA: TGCGCCAGCAGCCAAGATGGGGGCTCAGGACAGGGTAATTCACCCCTCCACTTT; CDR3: CASSQDGGSGQGNSPLHF
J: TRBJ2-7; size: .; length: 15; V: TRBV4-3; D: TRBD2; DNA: TGCGCCAGCAGCCCGGGAGGGCCACTCCCCTACGAGCAGTACTTC; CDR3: CASSPGGPLPYEQYF
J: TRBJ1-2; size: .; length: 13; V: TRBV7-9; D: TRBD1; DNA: TGTGCCAGCTCCCCGGGGACAGACTATGGCTACACCTTC; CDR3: CASSPGTDYGYTF
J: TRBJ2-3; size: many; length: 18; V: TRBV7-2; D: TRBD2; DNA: TGTGCCAGCAGCTTAACCCGACTAGCGGGAGGGCCGACAGATACGCAGTATTTT; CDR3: CASSLTRLAGGPTDTQYF
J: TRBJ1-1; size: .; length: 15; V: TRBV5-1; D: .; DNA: TGCGCCAGCAGCCCGATTGCAGGCACGGACACTGAAGCTTTCTTT; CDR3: CASSPIAGTDTEAFF
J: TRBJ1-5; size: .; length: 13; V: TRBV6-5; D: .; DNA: TGTGCCAGCAGTCCCCAGTCTTTTCAGCCCCAGCATTTT; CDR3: CASSPQSFQPQHF
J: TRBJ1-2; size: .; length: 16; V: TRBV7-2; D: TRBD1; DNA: TGTGCCAGCAGCTTAGCCTACAGGGGTTATAAGGATGGCTACACCTTC; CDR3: CASSLAYRGYKDGYTF
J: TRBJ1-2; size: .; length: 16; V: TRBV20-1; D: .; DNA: TGCAGTGCTCCGATCGACAGGTCTAAGAACAACTATGGCTACACCTTC; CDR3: CSAPIDRSKNNYGYTF
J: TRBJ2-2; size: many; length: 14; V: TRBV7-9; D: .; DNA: TGTGCCAGCAGACAAGCCGGCGCCACCGGGGAGCTGTTTTTT; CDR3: CASRQAGATGELFF
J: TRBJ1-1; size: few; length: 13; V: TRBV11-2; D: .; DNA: TGTGCCAGCAGCTTAATTGAGGAGACTGAAGCTTTCTTT; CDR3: CASSLIEETEAFF
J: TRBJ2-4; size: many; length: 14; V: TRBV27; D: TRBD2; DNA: TGTGCCAGCAGCCTAGAAGCGGGAGCCAACATTCAGTACTTC; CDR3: CASSLEAGANIQYF
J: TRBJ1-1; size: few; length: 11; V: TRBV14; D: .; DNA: TGTGCCAGCAGCCATACTACTGAAGCTTTCTTT; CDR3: CASSHTTEAFF
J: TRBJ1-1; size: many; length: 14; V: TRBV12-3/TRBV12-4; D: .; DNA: TGTGCCAGCAGTTTACGACAGAGGAACACTGAAGCTTTCTTT; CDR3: CASSLRQRNTEAFF
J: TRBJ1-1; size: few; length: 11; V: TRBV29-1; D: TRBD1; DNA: TGCAGCGTTGTCAGGGGGGTTGAAGCTTTCTTT; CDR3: CSVVRGVEAFF
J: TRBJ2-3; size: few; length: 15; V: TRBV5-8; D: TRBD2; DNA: TGTGCCAGCAGCTTGGAGCTAGCGGGGGGGAATACGCAGTATTTT; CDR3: CASSLELAGGNTQYF
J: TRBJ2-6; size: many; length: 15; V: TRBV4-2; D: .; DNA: TGTGCCAGCAGCCCCACGGTGACTGGGGCCAACGTCCTGACTTTC; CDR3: CASSPTVTGANVLTF